Shown below are 24 T cell receptor beta chains from a single sample sequenced in a study of blood T cell repertoires in COVID-19. Measured with immunoSEQ multiplex PCR; TCRdb has only the in-frame clones, and not every one. This sample carries fewer than 250,000 clones, 85% to 90% of them seen once, and the ten largest clones take approximately 2.6%. The specimen was peripheral blood. The receptors come from a woman aged 60-70 years with acute or convalescent COVID-19.

The V gene is TRBV6-5, the J gene TRBJ2-1; a weak D match, TRBD2 (5 bases). The CDR3 contains 13 residues. The germline V gene encodes CDR1 MNHEY and CDR2 SVGAGI. V was shortened by 6 bases and J by 9 bases, with 15 bases between the two germline ends. The CDR3, as DNA: TGTGCCAGCAGGCACCCACGGGGTATTGAGCAGTTCTTC. Protein product: CASRHPRGIEQFF.

The CDR3 bases are TGCGCCAGCAGTGAGGGTGGGCGAACTGAAGCTTTCTTT. Its translation is CASSEGGRTEAFF. V is TRBV10-1 and J is TRBJ1-1; D uncertain. Per the germline V gene, CDR1 is WNHNN and CDR2 is SYGVQD (reference sequence). The V end lost 2 bases, the J end lost 5 bases, and 9 bases lay between the germline ends. This CDR3 has 13 amino acids.

The chain is built from TRBV4-2 and TRBJ1-1, with TRBD1 identical over 7 bases. The ends lost 8 bases at V and 1 base at J; junction bases unmatched: 4. Germline CDR1 reads LGHNA; CDR2 reads YNFKEQ. CDR3 size: 13 residues. CDR3 sequence: CASSRDRNTEAFF. The CDR3 nucleotides are TGTGCCAGCTCCCGGGACAGGAACACTGAAGCTTTCTTT.

The chain recombines TRBV19 with TRBJ1-1, with 7 bases aligning to TRBD1. The CDR3 loop spans 13 amino acids. The V gene's germline CDR1 is LNHDA and CDR2 SQIVND (reference sequence). V was pared by 9 bases and J by 5 bases, with 9 bases of the junction left unmatched. CDR3 protein: CASGPRGRTEAFF. In DNA, the CDR3 is TGTGCCAGCGGGCCGAGGGGGCGGACTGAAGCTTTCTTT.

V usage is TRBV7-3 and J usage is TRBJ1-2; D is undetermined. CDR3 length: 12 residues. In germline, CDR1 is SGHTA, CDR2 FQGTGA. Deletions cut 7 bases from V and 5 bases from J, with 11 bases between. This CDR3 is CASTTGRYGYTF. The CDR3 region has the DNA TGTGCCAGCACCACGGGTCGTTATGGCTACACCTTC.

About this clone itself: At the DNA level, this CDR3 is encoded by other sequences in the same sample as well. This rearrangement joins TRBV6-5 to TRBJ2-7; possible D gene TRBD1, 5 bases. V lost 0 bases, J lost 6 bases, and 9 bases lay in between. This CDR3 has 13 residues. Germline lookup yields CDR1 MNHEY and CDR2 SVGAGI. CDR3 region: CASSYSRASEQYF. CDR3 sequence (DNA): TGTGCCAGCAGTTACTCCAGGGCCTCCGAGCAGTACTTC.

This clone occurred a few times. V gene TRBV19 combines with J gene TRBJ2-7; a weak D match, TRBD1 (6 bases). Germline V gene data show CDR1 as LNHDA and CDR2 as SQIVND (reference sequence). This CDR3 spans 15 amino acids. Trimming took off 7 bases at V and 6 bases at J, with 22 bases between the two ends. CDR3 sequence reads: CASTHGPGVGGEQYF. The CDR3 DNA reads as TGTGCCAGTACACATGGCCCAGGGGTTGGCGGCGAGCAGTACTTC.

The chain uses TRBV10-3 and TRBJ1-1, with D possibly matching TRBD1 (6 bases). Trimming pared 7 bases from V and 1 base from J, leaving 16 bases between. CDR1 is ENHRY and CDR2 is SYGVKD in the germline V gene. The CDR3 has 15 residues. The CDR3: CAIKGHLEGNTEAFF. The DNA of the CDR3 is TGTGCCATCAAGGGACACCTAGAGGGGAACACTGAAGCTTTCTTT.

This chain connects TRBV5-1 to TRBJ2-7; 9 nucleotides line up with TRBD1. V lost 4 bases and J lost 2; bases outside the gene matches: 7. The germline gives CDR1 SGHRS, CDR2 YFSETQ. This CDR3 spans 15 amino acids. The CDR3 bases are TGCGCCAGCAGCCCAGACAGGGGGGGTCCCTACGAGCAGTACTTC. The encoded protein is CASSPDRGGPYEQYF. The whole variable domain, remainder taken from reference TRBV5-1 and TRBJ2-7, is KAGVTQTPRYLIKTRGQQVTLSCSPISGHRSVSWYQQTPGQGLQFLFEYFSETQRNKGNFPGRFSGRQFSNSRSEMNVSTLELGDSALYLCASSPDRGGPYEQYFGPGTRLTVT.

The chain joins TRBV24-1 to TRBJ2-2, with 7 bases fitting TRBD1. The trim removed 9 bases at V and 5 bases at J, leaving 11 bases unmatched. The CDR3 has 15 amino acids. Germline lookup yields CDR1 KGHDR and CDR2 SFDVKD. In nucleotides, the CDR3 is TGTGCCACCCGATCAAGACAGGGCCGAACCGGGGAGCTGTTTTTT. Amino acids: CATRSRQGRTGELFF.

This sequence joins TRBV7-2 and TRBJ1-2; TRBD1 matches at 8 bases. This CDR3 contains 16 residues. Germline loops: CDR1 SGHTA, CDR2 FQGNSA. V was pared by 5 bases and J by 3 bases, with 11 bases of the junction left unmatched. The CDR3 region has the DNA TGTGCCAGCAGCCCTTATGATCAGGGGGCTTACTATGGCTACACCTTC. This gives the protein CASSPYDQGAYYGYTF.

This chain links TRBV14 with TRBJ1-2, with 8 bases lining up with TRBD1. The CDR3 spans 13 residues. Germline V gene sequence: CDR1 SGHDN, CDR2 FVKESK. The V and J ends lost 4 bases and 8 bases, in that order; junction bases with no gene match: 6. CDR3 in amino acids: CASSLRTGKGYTF. The DNA of the CDR3 is TGTGCCAGCAGCCTAAGGACAGGGAAGGGCTACACCTTC.

The chain joins TRBV3-1 (or the pseudogene TRBV3-2) to TRBJ2-1; TRBD2 might be the D (5 bases). Trimming left V 6 bases short and J 9 bases short, with 21 bases between. CDR1 is LGHDT, CDR2 YNNKEL, per germline (reference sequence). This CDR3 is 15 amino acids long. The CDR3 sequence is CASRGSGVLGSEQFF. The CDR3 nucleotides are TGTGCCAGCAGAGGGAGCGGAGTGTTGGGAAGTGAGCAGTTCTTC.

The V and J genes are TRBV25-1 and TRBJ2-7, with D possibly being TRBD2 (5 bases). The CDR3 has 14 amino acids. Deletions cut 6 bases from V and 2 bases from J, with 14 bases between. Germline V gene sequence: CDR1 MGHDK, CDR2 SYGVNS. For the CDR3, the DNA is TGTGCCAGCAGGGGCAGTGGAGGAGCCTACGAGCAGTACTTC. It translates to CASRGSGGAYEQYF.

The rearrangement joins TRBV7-2 to TRBJ2-2; possible D gene TRBD2, 5 bases. This CDR3 is 15 amino acids long. Trimming removed 2 bases from V and 3 bases from J, with 10 bases in between. Germline CDR1 is SGHTA and CDR2 is FQGNSA. The CDR3 coding sequence is TGTGCCAGCAGCTTAAGGGAGCCCCACACCGGGGAGCTGTTTTTT. It translates to CASSLREPHTGELFF.

V is TRBV18 and J is TRBJ1-5, with a tentative D call TRBD1 (6 bases). The ends were cut back, 6 bases at V and 0 bases at J, with 12 bases in the middle. The germline V gene has CDR1 KGHSH and CDR2 LQKENI. CDR3 length: 15 amino acids. The CDR3 loop is CASSQTGYSNQPQHF. The CDR3 region has the DNA TGTGCCAGCTCCCAGACAGGTTATAGCAATCAGCCCCAGCATTTT.

V and J are TRBV15 and TRBJ2-2; 11 positions agree with TRBD1. The CDR3 is made up of 15 amino acids. Germline V gene lookup returns CDR1 LNHNV and CDR2 YYDKDF (reference sequence). V dropped 4 bases and J dropped 4; count of bases not matched to a gene: 2. The CDR3 DNA sequence: TGTGCCACCAGCACCGGGACAGGGGGCACCGGGGAGCTGTTTTTT. Its protein is CATSTGTGGTGELFF.

V is TRBV3-1 (or the pseudogene TRBV3-2) and J is TRBJ1-2; D is unclear. Per germline, CDR1 LGHDT and CDR2 YNNKEL (reference sequence). Trimming took 5 bases from V and 8 from J, leaving 18 bases between them. The CDR3 runs to 14 residues. The CDR3 bases are TGTGCCAGCAGCTCTGCCGGGATCGAGCAAGGCTACACCTTC. This sequence encodes CASSSAGIEQGYTF.

The CDR3 nucleotides read TGTGCCAGCAGCCTAAGAGGGGACTTGCATCACTATGGCTACACCTTC. This codes for CASSLRGDLHHYGYTF. The V call is TRBV3-1 (or the pseudogene TRBV3-2), the J call TRBJ1-2, with D tentatively TRBD1 (5 bases). The ends were cut back, 4 bases at V and 3 bases at J, with 18 bases in the middle. The CDR3 covers 16 residues. The germline gives CDR1 LGHDT, CDR2 YNNKEL (reference sequence).

The chain links TRBV7-2 to TRBJ1-5; D perhaps matches TRBD1 (6 bases). The CDR3 has 13 amino acids. V lost 3 bases to trimming and J lost 6 bases, with 9 bases between them. Germline values: CDR1 SGHTA, CDR2 FQGNSA. CDR3 in DNA: TGTGCCAGCAGCTTTTCAGGGGCTCAGCCCCAGCATTTT. Translated, it gives CASSFSGAQPQHF. Full variable domain (missing parts from reference TRBV7-2 and TRBJ1-5): GAGVSQSPSNKVTEKGKDVELRCDPISGHTALYWYRQSLGQGLEFLIYFQGNSAPDKSGLPSDRFSAERTGGSVSTLTIQRTQQEDSAVYLCASSFSGAQPQHFGDGTRLSIL.

This clone appeared once. This chain connects TRBV28 to TRBJ1-5; D is unresolved. The CDR3 contains 13 residues. V was cut by 5 bases and J by 4 bases, with 9 bases left in between. Germline V gene data show CDR1 as MDHEN and CDR2 as SYDVKM. As DNA, the CDR3 is TGTGCCAGCAGTCCGAGGACTAATCAGCCCCAGCATTTT. Translation: CASSPRTNQPQHF.

Comments on this clone: Other DNA sequences in the sample encode the same CDR3. J is TRBJ1-5 and V is TRBV6-5; 9 nucleotides align to TRBD1. Germline trimming cut 5 bases from V and 4 bases from J; bases unmatched to any gene: 6. CDR1 is MNHEY, CDR2 SVGAGI, per germline. The CDR3 is 15 amino acids. As DNA, the CDR3 is TGTGCCAGCAGTAGGGACAGGGCCTCAAATCAGCCCCAGCATTTT. Translated, it gives CASSRDRASNQPQHF.

This chain links TRBV27 with TRBJ2-3, with D tentatively TRBD1 (7 bases). V was clipped by 0 bases and J by 6 bases, with 25 bases between them. Germline-derived CDR1 and CDR2 are MNHEY and SMNVEV (reference sequence). The CDR3 is 19 residues long. CDR3 DNA: TGTGCCAGCAGTTTATCACCCCCTCGGAGGGGGCCTACGGGCGATACGCAGTATTTT. Translation gives CASSLSPPRRGPTGDTQYF.

This chain uses TRBV28 with TRBJ1-6, with 12 bases fitting TRBD1. The CDR3 spans 16 residues. V dropped 3 bases and J dropped 6; count of bases not matched to a gene: 3. CDR1 is MDHEN and CDR2 is SYDVKM in the germline V gene. The CDR3 loop reads CASSFRDRGPNSPLHF. In nucleotides, the CDR3 is TGTGCCAGCAGTTTCAGGGACAGGGGGCCTAATTCACCCCTCCACTTT. The whole variable domain, remainder taken from reference TRBV28 and TRBJ1-6, is DVKVTQSSRYLVKRTGEKVFLECVQDMDHENMFWYRQDPGLGLRLIYFSYDVKMKEKGDIPEGYSVSREKKERFSLILESASTNQTSMYLCASSFRDRGPNSPLHFGNGTRLTVT.